The 15 T cell receptor beta chains listed next were all sequenced from one sample in a study of CD8 T cells in ankylosing spondylitis. TCRdb reprocessed the 5' RACE reads via MiXCR and lists one record per CDR3 protein. The sample records 130,000 or so distinct CDR3 sequences, 11% being singletons. Sample: blood, either unsorted or a sorted T cell fraction (not recorded which). The receptors were gathered from a female donor with ankylosing spondylitis or in good health (not recorded which).

This clonotype occurred many times. This chain uses TRBV29-1 with TRBJ2-7; perhaps D is TRBD1 or TRBD2 (6 bases each). The ends were cut back, 4 bases at V and 1 base at J, with 14 bases in the middle. CDR1 SQVTM and CDR2 ANQGSEA come from the germline V gene. The CDR3 totals 14 residues. The CDR3, as DNA: TGCAGCGTTGGAGGGGGGCTCGTGTCCTACGAGCAGTACTTC. Protein: CSVGGGLVSYEQYF.

In this sample, this clonotype turned up many times. The V gene is TRBV12-3 or TRBV12-4, the J gene TRBJ1-1; D unresolved. The CDR3 consists of 12 residues. With 4 bases removed from V and 12 bases from J, the gap between germline ends came to 15 bases. Written as DNA, the CDR3 is TGTGCCAGCAGTTCCAACCACTTCTCGCCTTTCTTT. This translates into CASSSNHFSPFF.

This clonotype was seen ten or more times. CDR3 nucleotides: TGTGCCAGCGGCCATCTAGAGGATACGCAGTATTTT. Amino acids: CASGHLEDTQYF. The J gene is TRBJ2-3, the V gene TRBV12-3 or TRBV12-4; D gene ambiguous. The CDR3 runs 12 residues. Deletions cut 8 bases from V and 6 bases from J, with 12 bases between.

The table lists this clonotype with many counts. V gene TRBV5-1 combines with J gene TRBJ2-7, with 9 bases aligning to TRBD1. Germline V gene sequence: CDR1 SGHRS, CDR2 YFSETQ. The CDR3 spans 14 residues. The ends lost 3 bases at V and 4 bases at J; junction bases unmatched: 5. The CDR3 loop is CASSYGQGRYEQYF. As DNA, the CDR3 is TGCGCCAGCAGCTACGGACAGGGGAGGTACGAGCAGTACTTC.

Many counts were recorded for this clonotype. The J gene is TRBJ2-3, the V gene TRBV7-9; 10 positions agree with TRBD2. Germline-derived CDR1 and CDR2 are SEHNR and FQNEAQ (reference sequence). CDR3 length: 15 residues. After removal of 4 bases from V and 4 bases from J, the junction contained 5 bases not matched to a gene. CDR3 in DNA: TGTGCCAGCAGCTCAGCGGGAGGGGGATCAGATACGCAGTATTTT. Its protein is CASSSAGGGSDTQYF. Complete variable domain (other parts from reference TRBV7-9 and TRBJ2-3): DTGVSQNPRHKITKRGQNVTFRCDPISEHNRLYWYRQTLGQGPEFLTYFQNEAQLEKSRLLSDRFSAERPKGSFSTLEIQRTEQGDSAMYLCASSSAGGGSDTQYFGPGTRLTVL.

This clonotype was found many times. V is TRBV21-1 and J is TRBJ1-1. TRBV21-1 is noted as a pseudogene. The CDR3 spans 10 residues. CDR3 sequence reads: CASRRDAAFF. CDR3 bases: TGTGCCAGCAGGCGGGATGCGGCTTTCTTT.

In its sample, this clonotype was seen many times. The chain carries TRBV20-1 and TRBJ2-7; 9 bases are a match to TRBD2. Germline loops: CDR1 DFQATT, CDR2 SNEGSKA (reference sequence). V was pared by 6 bases and J by 4 bases, with 13 bases of the junction left unmatched. CDR3 length equals 15 residues. The CDR3 bases are TGCAGTGCCCAGACGCCTCTAGCGGGGATGTACGAGCAGTACTTC. It encodes CSAQTPLAGMYEQYF.

This clonotype was seen at least ten times. This chain joins TRBV11-3 and TRBJ2-7; no clear D. The CDR3 runs to 15 residues. V dropped 1 base and J dropped 2 bases, with 12 bases sitting between them. Germline V lookup: CDR1 SGHNT, CDR2 YENEEA. CDR3 nucleotide sequence: TGTGCCAGCAGCTTAGGTTTAGTAGGAACCTACGAGCAGTACTTC. Translation: CASSLGLVGTYEQYF.

The table lists this clonotype with many counts. This chain uses TRBV5-1 with TRBJ1-4; maybe TRBD1 (5 bases). V was clipped by 4 bases and J by 8 bases, with 15 bases between them. Germline CDR1 reads SGHRS; CDR2 reads YFSETQ. This CDR3 contains 14 residues. CDR3 sequence (DNA): TGCGCCAGCAGCCACCTCGGGGCAACGGAAAAACTGTTTTTT. Translating gives CASSHLGATEKLFF. Looking up the rest from reference TRBV5-1 and TRBJ1-4 gives the full variable domain: KAGVTQTPRYLIKTRGQQVTLSCSPISGHRSVSWYQQTPGQGLQFLFEYFSETQRNKGNFPGRFSGRQFSNSRSEMNVSTLELGDSALYLCASSHLGATEKLFFGSGTQLSVL.

The CDR3 coding sequence is TGTGCCAGCAGCGACAGACCGGGACGCGGAGATACGCAGTATTTT. This sequence encodes CASSDRPGRGDTQYF. The chain uses TRBV7-3 and TRBJ2-3; D assignment may be TRBD1 or TRBD2 (5 bases each). CDR3 length equals 15 residues. V lost 5 bases and J lost 5, with 17 bases in between. Germline V CDR1 and CDR2: SGHTA, FQGTGA. Supplemented by reference TRBV7-3 and TRBJ2-3, the full variable domain reads GAGVSQTPSNKVTEKGKYVELRCDPISGHTALYWYRQSLGQGPEFLIYFQGTGAADDSGLPNDRFFAVRPEGSVSTLKIQRTERGDSAVYLCASSDRPGRGDTQYFGPGTRLTVL.

This clonotype was seen many times. The rearrangement uses TRBV3-1 and TRBJ2-3, with D possibly TRBD2 on 6 matching bases. CDR3 length: 15 amino acids. The germline V gene encodes CDR1 LGHDT and CDR2 YNNKEL (reference sequence). Trimming took off 4 bases at V and 0 bases at J, with 11 bases between the two ends. In DNA, the CDR3 is TGTGCCAGCAGCCCCGGACTACCCAGCACAGATACGCAGTATTTT. Translated: CASSPGLPSTDTQYF.

At least ten counts were recorded for this clonotype. This rearrangement joins TRBV12-3 or TRBV12-4 to TRBJ2-2, with D unclear. CDR3 size: 14 residues. With 4 bases removed from V and 5 bases from J, the gap between germline ends came to 11 bases. This CDR3 is CASSSAVGTGELFF. Here the CDR3 DNA reads TGTGCCAGCAGTTCCGCGGTGGGAACCGGGGAGCTGTTTTTT.

This clonotype came up many times. V is TRBV19 and J is TRBJ2-7; D is undetermined. Deletions cut 5 bases from V and 3 bases from J, with 20 bases between. CDR3 length equals 16 residues. CDR1 is LNHDA and CDR2 is SQIVND in the germline V gene (reference sequence). The CDR3 spells CASSRPGYSEGYEQYF. The CDR3 nucleotides are TGTGCCAGTAGTCGTCCTGGTTATAGTGAAGGCTACGAGCAGTACTTC.

This clonotype was seen more than once but under ten times. CDR3 amino acids: CASSLVRPANTGELFF. CDR3 coding DNA: TGTGCCAGCAGTTTAGTACGACCCGCGAACACCGGGGAGCTGTTTTTT. The chain couples TRBV12-3 or TRBV12-4 to TRBJ2-2, with D unclear. The CDR3 extends over 16 amino acids. V lost 1 base and J lost 0, with 9 bases in between.

The table lists this clonotype with a few counts. This chain links TRBV9 with TRBJ2-7; TRBD1 agrees at 7 bases. The CDR3 is 15 residues long. V dropped 3 bases and J dropped 3; count of bases not matched to a gene: 9. Germline lookup yields CDR1 SGDLS and CDR2 YYNGEE. This chain's CDR3 is CASSEGPGQIYEQYF. The CDR3 coding sequence is TGTGCCAGCAGCGAGGGGCCGGGACAGATCTACGAGCAGTACTTC.